This T cell receptor beta chain was profiled in a study of T-cell reconstitution after alpha-beta-depleted transplantation in children. Notes on the study in general: A year had passed since transplant, and T-cell counts and diversity by then came mostly from newly produced T cells.

Preparing the TCRbeta library involved the use of unique molecular identifiers. One entry per CDR3 protein results from TCRdb running MiXCR on the PCR reads. The table lists fewer than 750,000 distinct CDR3 sequences, under 25% of them singletons. A note on this clonotype: Antigen specificity is unknown. One junction end disagrees with the germline gene, perhaps due to a read error.

There are 14 residues in the CDR3. Germline-derived CDR1 and CDR2 are MNHNS and SASEGT. The clonotype originates from a boy in the first two years of life who had a stem cell transplant for acute myeloid leukemia, so the T cells may come from the graft donor. The J gene is TRBJ1-6, the V gene TRBV6-1, with D tentatively TRBD1 (5 bases). The sample in question was PBMCs, mostly from graft donor cells, obtained 360 days after TCRalphabeta/CD19-depleted stem cell transplant. The CDR3 DNA is TGCGCCAGCTGGGACGGCAATTGGAATTCACCCCTCCACTTT. It specifies CASWDGNWNSPLHF.